These T cell receptor beta chains were read from a single sample in a study of T cell repertoires in cytomegalovirus infection. MiXCR, applied by TCRdb to the reads, yields one record per CDR3 protein. There are about 490,000 distinct CDR3 sequences in the sample; approximately 15% occur only once, and roughly a quarter lies in the top ten. What was sequenced was CD8+ T cells from PBMCs. The receptors derive from a human donor in good health (CMV status not recorded). Some clones in this sample may be carry-over from other donors' samples. Both conserved end residues are part of each CDR3. Fields, in order: clone size, D gene, J gene, V gene, CDR3 protein, CDR3 DNA. The D gene is left open where the match is weak. Size is omitted from some rows. Given values are once, few, many or a class for expanded clones.

NA	NA	TRBJ2-1	TRBV27	CASSLQMYNEQFF	TGTGCCAGCAGTTTACAGATGTACAATGAGCAGTTCTTC
once	NA	TRBJ2-3	TRBV6-2/TRBV6-3	CARSYVHGLESTDTQYF	TGTGCACGCAGTTACGTCCACGGGTTGGAAAGCACAGATACGCAGTATTTT
many	NA	TRBJ2-4	TRBV7-9	CASSTSRFGVAKNIQYF	TGTGCCAGCAGCACTAGTCGTTTCGGCGTAGCCAAAAACATTCAGTACTTC
many	TRBD2	TRBJ2-3	TRBV6-5	CASTKRLAGGLDTQYF	TGTGCCAGCACGAAGAGACTAGCGGGGGGCCTAGATACGCAGTATTTT
NA	TRBD2	TRBJ2-1	TRBV30	CAWRHRGVSYNEQFF	TGTGCCTGGAGGCATCGGGGGGTTTCCTACAATGAGCAGTTCTTC
NA	TRBD2	TRBJ2-7	TRBV12-3/TRBV12-4	CASSFGEGPHEQYF	TGTGCCAGCAGTTTTGGGGAGGGACCCCACGAGCAGTACTTC
many	NA	TRBJ1-1	TRBV10-2	CASSTDWERGWNTEAFF	TGCGCCAGCAGTACTGACTGGGAGAGAGGTTGGAACACTGAAGCTTTCTTT
NA	NA	TRBJ1-1	TRBV11-2	CASSYMDQNTEAIF	TGTGCCAGCAGCTACATGGATCAGAACACTGAAGCTATCTTT
many	NA	TRBJ1-2	TRBV10-3	CAIPANRHNYGYTF	TGTGCCATTCCCGCGAACAGACATAACTATGGCTACACCTTC
many	NA	TRBJ2-7	TRBV7-2	CASLRTASYEQYF	TGTGCCAGCTTAAGGACAGCTTCCTACGAGCAGTACTTC
few	NA	TRBJ2-1	TRBV12-5	CASGDGQGYNEQFF	TGTGCTAGTGGAGACGGGCAGGGCTACAATGAGCAGTTCTTC
few	NA	TRBJ2-5	TRBV28	CASSSRREYQETQYF	TGTGCCAGCAGTTCTCGACGGGAGTACCAAGAGACCCAGTACTTC
many	TRBD2	TRBJ2-3	TRBV7-9	CASLGGITDTQYF	TGTGCCAGCCTCGGGGGGATCACAGATACGCAGTATTTT
NA	NA	TRBJ2-7	TRBV6-1	CASSEPAGESYEQYF	TGTGCCAGCAGTGAACCGGCAGGGGAATCCTACGAGCAGTACTTC
many	NA	TRBJ1-1	TRBV6-1	CASSEWTPNTEAFF	TGTGCCAGCAGTGAGTGGACACCGAACACTGAAGCTTTCTTT
NA	TRBD1	TRBJ1-1	TRBV2	CASSEVGQGPMNTEAFF	TGTGCCAGCAGTGAAGTGGGACAGGGGCCCATGAACACTGAAGCTTTCTTT
few	NA	TRBJ1-3	TRBV5-1	CASSSGDSGNTIYF	TGCGCCAGCAGCTCGGGGGACTCTGGAAACACCATATATTTT
few	TRBD1	TRBJ1-4	TRBV5-4	CASSSGQGVEKLFF	TGTGCCAGCAGCTCCGGACAGGGGGTAGAAAAACTGTTTTTT
few	NA	TRBJ2-5	TRBV7-9	CASRRGGQETQYF	TGTGCCAGCAGGCGGGGAGGCCAAGAGACCCAGTACTTC
NA	NA	TRBJ2-7	TRBV5-1	CASSLYDLTYEQYF	TGCGCCAGCAGCTTGTACGATCTTACCTACGAGCAGTACTTC
NA	TRBD1	TRBJ2-1	TRBV27	CASAVRDRGIDEQFF	TGTGCCAGCGCCGTTCGGGACAGGGGTATTGATGAGCAGTTCTTC
NA	NA	TRBJ2-1	TRBV27	CASAGNGNEQFF	TGTGCCAGCGCCGGCAATGGCAATGAGCAGTTCTTC
NA	NA	TRBJ2-5	TRBV13	CASSFGGKTQYF	TGTGCCAGCAGCTTCGGGGGAAAGACCCAGTACTTC
NA	NA	TRBJ2-3	TRBV14	CASSQGGLAGLAKGTDTQYF	TGTGCCAGCAGCCAAGGTGGGCTCGCGGGACTCGCAAAAGGCACAGATACGCAGTATTTT
many	TRBD2	TRBJ2-1	TRBV7-3	CASSLLLAGNNEQFF	TGTGCCAGCAGCCTGCTACTAGCGGGGAACAATGAGCAGTTCTTC
few	TRBD1	TRBJ2-1	TRBV29-1	CSVGGQGTYNEQFF	TGCAGCGTTGGGGGACAGGGTACTTACAATGAGCAGTTCTTC
few	NA	TRBJ2-1	TRBV29-1	CSVVLWGRAAYNEQFF	TGCAGCGTTGTCTTATGGGGAAGGGCCGCCTACAATGAGCAGTTCTTC
NA	NA	TRBJ2-7	TRBV6-6	CASSYGGRHGYEQYF	TGTGCCAGCAGTTATGGGGGGAGGCACGGGTACGAGCAGTACTTC
many	NA	TRBJ2-1	TRBV7-6	CASSFAGREQFF	TGTGCCAGCAGCTTTGCGGGGAGGGAGCAGTTCTTC
NA	TRBD2	TRBJ2-1	TRBV20-1	CSARAVVTGLAGGPASYNEQFF	TGCAGTGCTAGAGCTGTCGTAACGGGACTAGCGGGAGGGCCAGCCTCCTACAATGAGCAGTTCTTC
many	NA	TRBJ2-3	TRBV12-3/TRBV12-4	CASSLRRSTDTQYF	TGTGCCAGCAGTTTGAGGCGGAGCACAGATACGCAGTATTTT
few	NA	TRBJ2-1	TRBV18	CASSPQSAQSVNEQFF	TGTGCCAGCTCACCACAGAGCGCCCAGTCAGTCAATGAGCAGTTCTTC
NA	NA	TRBJ1-1	TRBV5-4	CASSLGPNIGVNTEAFF	TGTGCCAGCAGCTTGGGGCCAAACATCGGGGTTAACACTGAAGCTTTCTTT
few	NA	TRBJ1-5	TRBV6-1	CASSEMAQPQHF	TGTGCCAGCAGTGAAATGGCCCAGCCCCAGCATTTT
NA	NA	TRBJ2-2	TRBV2	CASSEADTGELFF	TGTGCCAGCAGTGAAGCCGACACCGGGGAGCTGTTTTTT
many	NA	TRBJ2-5	TRBV29-1	CSVARGGADETQYF	TGCAGCGTTGCGCGGGGTGGAGCGGATGAGACCCAGTACTTC
NA	NA	TRBJ1-2	TRBV5-6	CASSEKTEAYGYTF	TGTGCCAGCAGCGAGAAGACGGAGGCCTATGGCTACACCTTC
NA	NA	TRBJ2-7	TRBV13	CASSSSTYSYEQYF	TGTGCCAGCAGCTCCTCTACATACTCCTACGAGCAGTACTTC
few	TRBD2	TRBJ2-1	TRBV28	CASSGLAGDSYNEQFF	TGTGCCAGCAGTGGACTAGCGGGCGACTCCTACAATGAGCAGTTCTTC
many	TRBD2	TRBJ2-1	TRBV11-3	CASSPRGGPSYNEQFF	TGTGCCAGCAGCCCCCGCGGGGGGCCCTCCTACAATGAGCAGTTCTTC
few	TRBD1	TRBJ1-5	TRBV9	CASSVGQGSNQPQHF	TGTGCCAGCAGCGTAGGACAGGGATCCAATCAGCCCCAGCATTTT
few	TRBD1	TRBJ1-6	TRBV2	CASSEGTGDNSPLHF	TGTGCCAGCAGTGAGGGGACAGGGGATAATTCACCCCTCCACTTT
many	TRBD2	TRBJ2-1	TRBV7-9	CASSLQGLAGNEQFF	TGTGCCAGCAGTTTACAGGGACTAGCGGGGAATGAGCAGTTCTTC